A selection of T cell receptor beta chains follows, all from one sample in a study of cytomegalovirus exposure and HLA in healthy donors. TCRdb's table, derived via immunoSEQ multiplex PCR, lists solely in-frame clones and lacks some. This sample has under 150,000 clones, with 79% found just once. Input material: PBMCs. Receptors were obtained from a male donor in good health and CMV-seronegative. The CDR3 runs from the conserved cysteine through the conserved F or W. Each record gives: D gene, clone size, J gene, V gene, CDR3 DNA, CDR3 protein. The D gene is left open where the match is weak. The size entry is marked missing in some rows and otherwise reads once, few, many or a size class.

TRBD1	-	TRBJ2-5	TRBV7-2	TGTGCCAGCAGCACGGGACAGGGACCCCAAGAGACCCAGTACTTC	CASSTGQGPQETQYF
TRBD2	-	TRBJ2-1	TRBV6-6	TGTGCCACCAATCAACTAGCGGGGGGCCGTAGTGAGCAGTTCTTC	CATNQLAGGRSEQFF
TRBD2	few	TRBJ2-7	TRBV6-1	TGTGCCAGCAGGGCTAGCGGGGGCCGCTACGAGCAGTACTTC	CASRASGGRYEQYF
-	few	TRBJ1-5	TRBV2	TGTGCCAGCAGTGAAGGAGAGAAGCCCCAGCATTTT	CASSEGEKPQHF
TRBD1	-	TRBJ1-1	TRBV27	TGTGCCAGCACTCAGACAGGGGACCACGCTGAAGCTTTCTTT	CASTQTGDHAEAFF
TRBD1	-	TRBJ1-2	TRBV28	TGTGCCAGCAGAACTGCCGCGGGACAGGGTGACTATGGCTACACCTTC	CASRTAAGQGDYGYTF
-	-	TRBJ2-2	TRBV19	TGTGCCAGTAATCTTAAAGTTGCGTACACCGGGGAGCTGTTTTTT	CASNLKVAYTGELFF
TRBD1	once	TRBJ1-4	TRBV27	TGTGCCAGCAGTTCTGGACAGGATAATGAAAAACTGTTTTTT	CASSSGQDNEKLFF
-	-	TRBJ2-7	TRBV19	TGTGCCAGTAGTCACTCAGGGAATGGGCCTTACGAGCAGTACTTC	CASSHSGNGPYEQYF
TRBD1	-	TRBJ2-7	TRBV9	TGTGCCAGCAGCACCCGGGACAGCAGTTACGAGCAGTACTTC	CASSTRDSSYEQYF
-	-	TRBJ2-7	TRBV18	TGTGCCAGCTCACCACCGCATAGCGGTTCCTACGAGCAGTACTTC	CASSPPHSGSYEQYF
-	-	TRBJ1-5	TRBV6-1	TGTGCCAGCAGTTGGCGTCAGGAGGAGGATCAGCCCCAGCATTTT	CASSWRQEEDQPQHF
TRBD1	-	TRBJ2-7	TRBV19	TGTGCCAGTAGTGACCGGGACAGAGCCTACGAGCAGTACTTC	CASSDRDRAYEQYF
TRBD1	-	TRBJ2-7	TRBV6-5	TGTGCCAGCAGTGTCCGGGACAGATCCTACGAGCAGTACTTC	CASSVRDRSYEQYF
-	-	TRBJ1-5	TRBV6-5	TGTGCCAGCAGTTCCGACGGGTATAGCAATCAGCCCCAGCATTTT	CASSSDGYSNQPQHF
TRBD2	-	TRBJ2-1	TRBV19	TGTGCCAGTAGCGGGGGGGTTTCGGGACATTCCTACAATGAGCAGTTCTTC	CASSGGVSGHSYNEQFF
-	-	TRBJ1-4	TRBV7-2	TGTGCCAGCAGCTTATTTGGGGGGATTAATGAAAAACTGTTTTTT	CASSLFGGINEKLFF
TRBD1	-	TRBJ2-1	TRBV27	TGTGCCAGCAGTGATCGGGACAGGTCCTACAATGAGCAGTTCTTC	CASSDRDRSYNEQFF
TRBD2	-	TRBJ2-7	TRBV5-1	TGCGCCAGCAGCTCCCGGACTAGCGGGGACCCCTACGAGCAGTACTTC	CASSSRTSGDPYEQYF
-	-	TRBJ2-1	TRBV12-5	TGTGCTAGTGGTCCGGAGCTGGGGGGGCAGTTCTTC	CASGPELGGQFF
TRBD1	once	TRBJ1-3	TRBV10-3	TGTGCCATCAGCCCCGGGACAGGGGTAAGAGGATCTGGAAACACCATATATTTT	CAISPGTGVRGSGNTIYF
-	-	TRBJ1-1	TRBV4-2	TGTGCCAGCAGCAGTTGGAGGGCGGGCGACACTGAAGCTTTCTTT	CASSSWRAGDTEAFF
TRBD1	-	TRBJ1-5	TRBV6-5	TGTGCCAGCAGTGGACAGGGAGGACAGCCCCAGCATTTT	CASSGQGGQPQHF
TRBD2	-	TRBJ2-4	TRBV11-2	TGTGCCAGCAGCTCCACCTTACTGGCGGGGGGGCTAGCCAAAAACATTCAGTACTTC	CASSSTLLAGGLAKNIQYF
TRBD1	-	TRBJ1-6	TRBV5-1	TGCGCCAGCAGCGCCGGACAGGGTAGCAATTCACCCCTCCACTTT	CASSAGQGSNSPLHF
-	-	TRBJ1-4	TRBV7-2	TGTGCCAGCAAGGCGACAGACGCAACTAATGAAAAACTGTTTTTT	CASKATDATNEKLFF
-	-	TRBJ2-1	TRBV27	TGTGCCAGCAGTTTATCCGGAGGGTCGTACAATGAGCAGTTCTTC	CASSLSGGSYNEQFF
TRBD1	-	TRBJ2-7	TRBV5-1	TGCGCCAGCAGCCCGACAGGGGGCAGCTCCTACGAGCAGTACTTC	CASSPTGGSSYEQYF
TRBD2	-	TRBJ2-7	TRBV7-2	TGTGCCAGCAGCCTCTGGACTAGCGGGGGAGCGCGTCCCTACGAGCAGTACTTC	CASSLWTSGGARPYEQYF
-	-	TRBJ1-1	TRBV14	TGTGCCAGCAGCTCACAACGGGACACTGAAGCTTTCTTT	CASSSQRDTEAFF
-	-	TRBJ1-2	TRBV7-2	TGTGCCAGCAGCTCCCTCCTAGGTCGCACTCTCTATGGCTACACCTTC	CASSSLLGRTLYGYTF
TRBD1	-	TRBJ2-7	TRBV6-6	TGTGCCAGCAGCCCCGACAGGGGTTACGAGCAGTACTTC	CASSPDRGYEQYF
-	-	TRBJ1-2	TRBV4-3	TGCGCCAGCAGCCAAGAGGACAGCCACTATGGCTACACCTTC	CASSQEDSHYGYTF
-	-	TRBJ1-5	TRBV7-2	TGTGCCAGCAGCTTAGTAGGGGTTGGGCAGCCCCAGCATTTT	CASSLVGVGQPQHF
TRBD1	-	TRBJ2-7	TRBV5-6	TGTGCCAGCAGCTTGAGGGAAGGGGGCCCTCCCTACGAGCAGTACTTC	CASSLREGGPPYEQYF
TRBD2	-	TRBJ2-1	TRBV18	TGTGCCAGCTCACCCCCAGCGGGGGCGTTTGGAGGGAATGAGCAGTTCTTC	CASSPPAGAFGGNEQFF
TRBD1	-	TRBJ1-3	TRBV7-8	TGTGCCAGCAGCCCGGGACAGGGGGCTACTATCTCTGGAAACACCATATATTTT	CASSPGQGATISGNTIYF
-	-	TRBJ1-5	TRBV7-8	TGTGCCAGCAGCTACCGGGATGGGCCCCAGCATTTT	CASSYRDGPQHF
-	-	TRBJ1-5	TRBV13	TGTGCCAGCAGCTTAGGAGGGGGCAATCAGCCCCAGCATTTT	CASSLGGGNQPQHF
TRBD2	-	TRBJ2-1	TRBV30	TGTGCCTGGATGGACGGGGGGACCTCCTACAATGAGCAGTTCTTC	CAWMDGGTSYNEQFF
TRBD1	-	TRBJ1-1	TRBV19	TGTGCCAGTAGTCAGACAGGGCAGGGGACTGAAGCTTTCTTT	CASSQTGQGTEAFF
-	-	TRBJ2-1	TRBV6-5	TGTGCCAGCAGTCTTACTGCTGCCTACAATGAGCAGTTCTTC	CASSLTAAYNEQFF
TRBD2	-	TRBJ2-7	TRBV7-2	TGTGCCAGCAGCCCCGGACTAGCGGGGGGCGCAGAGGGCGAGCAGTACTTC	CASSPGLAGGAEGEQYF
TRBD1	-	TRBJ1-4	TRBV19	TGTGCCAGTAGTACAACAGGGGGCTTTTGGGCAACTAATGAAAAACTGTTTTTT	CASSTTGGFWATNEKLFF
TRBD2	-	TRBJ2-1	TRBV7-2	TGTGCCAGCAGCTCGACTAGCGGAGCTTACAATGAGCAGTTCTTC	CASSSTSGAYNEQFF